Shown below are 8 T cell receptor beta chains from a single sample sequenced in a study of T cells in Graves' hyperthyroidism and ophthalmopathy (dated by TCRdb to the late 2010s). Receptor libraries were prepared by multiplex PCR. The sequencer listed for this sample is Illumina HiSeq 2000. TCR beta CDR3 regions were amplified from RNA transcripts. For the first round of RT-PCR on the TCR CDR3, the HTBI primer set was used together with the Qiagen OneStep RT-PCR kit. TCRdb handled the public reads itself, with Q25 trimming in fastp and clone calling in MiXCR, and kept productive beta chains. Entries are consolidated by CDR3 protein sequence, retaining the most common genes and DNA. A total of about 570,000 distinct CDR3 sequences appear in this sample, roughly 46% of them only once. Around 20% of the sample lies in the top ten. The source material was peripheral blood or thyroid tissue (not recorded which). These receptors came from an adult woman with Graves' disease, either hyperthyroidism or ophthalmopathy (not recorded which).

Comment on this clonotype: A much larger clone lies one base from this, so it may be a read error. This chain uses TRBV10-3 with TRBJ2-7; no clear D. The V gene's germline CDR1 is ENHRY and CDR2 SYGVKD. The CDR3 runs to 12 residues. Trimming shortened V by 4 bases and J by 6 bases, and 10 bases separated the two germline ends. The DNA of the CDR3 is TGTGCCATCAGTGGGCGGTTGGGCGAGCAGTACTTC. This sequence encodes CAISGRLGEQYF.

In its sample, this clonotype was seen a few times. V and J are TRBV10-3 and TRBJ2-2; the D call may be TRBD1 or TRBD2 (5 bases each). CDR1 is ENHRY, CDR2 SYGVKD, per germline. V was clipped by 2 bases and J by 9 bases, with 13 bases between them. The CDR3 is 14 amino acids. Here the CDR3 DNA reads TGTGCCATCAGTGAGGAGGGGCGCTTTTGGGAGCTGTTTTTT. This encodes CAISEEGRFWELFF.

This chain connects TRBV11-1 to TRBJ2-7; 9 positions match TRBD2. This CDR3 is built from 15 residues. Losses at the gene ends were 6 bases for V and 3 bases for J; bases not matched to a gene: 9. CDR1 SGHAT and CDR2 FQDESV come from the germline V gene (reference sequence). CDR3 in DNA: TGTGCCAGCAGTTTATGCCTAGCGGGATTCTACGAGCAGTACTTC. Residues: CASSLCLAGFYEQYF.

A single count supports this clonotype. This sequence joins TRBV2 and TRBJ1-1; possible D gene TRBD1, 5 bases. Deletions cut 11 bases from V and 6 bases from J, with 10 bases between. Germline lookup yields CDR1 SNHLY and CDR2 FYNNEI. CDR3 length: 10 residues. The CDR3 spells CAVRGAEAFF. Written as DNA, the CDR3 is TGTGCCGTTCGAGGGGCTGAAGCTTTCTTT. The variable domain in full, completed from reference TRBV2 and TRBJ1-1, reads EPEVTQTPSHQVTQMGQEVILRCVPISNHLYFYWYRQILGQKVEFLVSFYNNEISEKSEIFDDQFSVERPDGSNFTLKIRSTKLEDSAMYFCAVRGAEAFFGQGTRLTVV.

This chain links TRBV14 with TRBJ1-2, with D hard to call. V lost 3 bases to trimming and J lost 4 bases, with 12 bases between them. CDR3 length equals 14 residues. Germline CDR1 reads SGHDN; CDR2 reads FVKESK. The CDR3 sequence: CASSQESMGYGYTF. DNA for the CDR3: TGTGCCAGCAGCCAGGAATCTATGGGCTATGGCTACACCTTC.

This CDR3 is CASRVAGRADTQYF. DNA for the CDR3: TGCGCCAGCAGAGTGGCAGGAAGGGCAGATACGCAGTATTTT. This sequence joins TRBV5-1 and TRBJ2-3; the D is unclear. The CDR3 runs to 14 residues. The V gene lost 5 bases and the J gene lost 4 bases, with 14 bases spanning the gap. CDR1 SGHRS and CDR2 YFSETQ come from the germline V gene.

This clonotype was picked up many times. The V and J genes are TRBV11-1 and TRBJ1-2; no definite D call. V lost 5 bases, J lost 8 bases, and 12 bases lay in between. Germline CDR1 and CDR2: SGHAT and FQDESV (reference sequence). CDR3 length: 12 residues. Here the CDR3 reads CASSPDNAGYTF. The CDR3 region has the DNA TGTGCCAGCAGCCCCGACAATGCCGGCTACACCTTC.

In this sample, this clonotype turned up a few times. This chain uses TRBV5-4 with TRBJ1-3, with D unclear. V lost 0 bases, J lost 7 bases, and 8 bases lay in between. Germline CDR1 reads SGHNT; CDR2 reads YYREEE (reference sequence). The CDR3 is made up of 13 amino acids. DNA for the CDR3: TGTGCCAGCAGCTTGGGGCGTACTAACACCATATATTTT. As protein: CASSLGRTNTIYF.